This T cell receptor (beta chain) was identified during a study of technical replicates of blood from several donors. Generated by immunoSEQ multiplex PCR, the TCRdb table keeps only in-frame clones and is missing some. The repertoire has tens of thousands of clones, less than 95% of them found once; the top ten carry 0.38%. This CDR3 has 16 residues. Per the germline V gene, CDR1 is SNHLY and CDR2 is FYNNEI. J was trimmed by 0 bases and V by 8 bases; bases with no gene match: 9. Material for sequencing was T cells isolated from PBMCs. The sequence was obtained from a human donor in good health. V usage is TRBV2 and J usage is TRBJ1-5, with 8 bases lining up with TRBD1. CDR3 nucleotide sequence: TGTGCCAGCCGGGACAGGATGGACCCTAGCAATCAGCCCCAGCATTTT. Its protein is CASRDRMDPSNQPQHF.